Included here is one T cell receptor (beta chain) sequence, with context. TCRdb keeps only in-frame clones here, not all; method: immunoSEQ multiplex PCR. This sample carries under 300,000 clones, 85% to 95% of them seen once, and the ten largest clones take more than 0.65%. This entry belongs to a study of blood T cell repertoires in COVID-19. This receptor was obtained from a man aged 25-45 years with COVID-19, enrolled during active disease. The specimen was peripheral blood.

CDR3 in amino acids: CASSKGYDRQETQYF. In nucleotides, the CDR3 is TGTGCCAGCAGCAAGGGGTACGACAGGCAAGAGACCCAGTACTTC. The chain has TRBV11-2 and TRBJ2-5; possibly TRBD1 for D (6 bases). Germline CDR1 is SGHAT and CDR2 is FQNNGV. V was pared by 5 bases and J by 2 bases, with 15 bases between. The CDR3 contains 15 residues.